This T cell receptor beta chain was identified in a study of blood T cell repertoires in COVID-19. Trimming took 0 bases from V and 6 from J, leaving 6 bases between them. The CDR3 contains 13 residues. The germline V gene has CDR1 LNHNV and CDR2 YYDKDF (reference sequence). This table comes from immunoSEQ multiplex PCR, and its TCRdb copy is limited to in-frame clones, with some not included. The repertoire includes around 150,000 clones, approximately 80% of them detected once, and more than 4% sits in the top ten. This chain uses TRBV15 with TRBJ2-1, with unresolved D. This clonotype was obtained from a woman aged 45 to 65 with acute or convalescent COVID-19. What was sequenced was peripheral blood. DNA for the CDR3: TGTGCCACCAGCAGAGATCCGGGCAATGAGCAGTTCTTC. Residues: CATSRDPGNEQFF.